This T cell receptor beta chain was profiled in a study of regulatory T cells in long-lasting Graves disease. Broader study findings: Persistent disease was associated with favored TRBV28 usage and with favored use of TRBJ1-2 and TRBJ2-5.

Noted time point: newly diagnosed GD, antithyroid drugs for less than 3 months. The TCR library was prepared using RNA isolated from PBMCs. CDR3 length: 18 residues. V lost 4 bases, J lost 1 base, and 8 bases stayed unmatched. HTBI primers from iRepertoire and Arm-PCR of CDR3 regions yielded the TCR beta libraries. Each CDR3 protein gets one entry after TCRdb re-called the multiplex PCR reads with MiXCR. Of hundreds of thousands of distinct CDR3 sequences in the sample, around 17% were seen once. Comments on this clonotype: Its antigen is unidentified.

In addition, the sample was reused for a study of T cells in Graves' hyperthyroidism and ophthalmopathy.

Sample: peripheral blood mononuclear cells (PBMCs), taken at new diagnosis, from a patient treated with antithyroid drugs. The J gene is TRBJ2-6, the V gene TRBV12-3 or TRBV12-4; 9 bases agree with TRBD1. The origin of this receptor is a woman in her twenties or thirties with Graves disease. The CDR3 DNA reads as TGTGCCAGCAGTTCATCCGGGACAGGGAGGTCTGGGGCCAACGTCCTGACTTTC. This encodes CASSSSGTGRSGANVLTF.